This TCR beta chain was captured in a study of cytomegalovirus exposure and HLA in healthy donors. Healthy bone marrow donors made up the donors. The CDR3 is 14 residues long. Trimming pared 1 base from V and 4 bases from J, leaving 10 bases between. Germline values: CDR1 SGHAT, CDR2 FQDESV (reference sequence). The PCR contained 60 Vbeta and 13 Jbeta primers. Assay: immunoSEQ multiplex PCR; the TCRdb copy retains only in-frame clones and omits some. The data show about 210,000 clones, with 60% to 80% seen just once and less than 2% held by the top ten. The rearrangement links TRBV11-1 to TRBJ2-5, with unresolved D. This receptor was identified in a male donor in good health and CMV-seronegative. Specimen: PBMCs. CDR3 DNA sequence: TGTGCCAGCAGCTTAGGTCTAGAGTCAGAGACCCAGTACTTC. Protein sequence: CASSLGLESETQYF.